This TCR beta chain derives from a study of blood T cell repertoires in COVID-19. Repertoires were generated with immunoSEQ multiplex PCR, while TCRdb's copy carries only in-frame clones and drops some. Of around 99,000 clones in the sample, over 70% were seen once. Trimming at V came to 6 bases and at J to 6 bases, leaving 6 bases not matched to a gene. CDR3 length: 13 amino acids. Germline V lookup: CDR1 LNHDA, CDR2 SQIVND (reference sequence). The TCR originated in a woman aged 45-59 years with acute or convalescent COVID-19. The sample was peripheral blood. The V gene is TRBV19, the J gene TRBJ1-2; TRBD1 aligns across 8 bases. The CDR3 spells CASSERTGNGYTF. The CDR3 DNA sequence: TGTGCCAGTAGCGAAAGGACAGGGAATGGCTACACCTTC. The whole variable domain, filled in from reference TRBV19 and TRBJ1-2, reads DGGITQSPKYLFRKEGQNVTLSCEQNLNHDAMYWYRQDPGQGLRLIYYSQIVNDFQKGDIAEGYSVSREKKESFPLTVTSAQKNPTAFYLCASSERTGNGYTFGSGTRLTVV.